This TCR beta chain was sequenced for a study of CD8+CD57+ T cells in acquired aplastic anemia. In the study overall: The study obtained an average of about 3.1 ug of DNA from sorted CD4+ and CD8+ cells.

It was genomic DNA that served as the template for profiling TCR beta VDJ and CDR3. MiXCR, run by TCRdb on the reads, gives a single entry per CDR3 protein. The sample lists about 150,000 distinct CDR3 sequences; 41% were seen once. Germline CDR1 reads GTSNPN; CDR2 reads SVGIG (reference sequence). This CDR3 comprises 11 residues. Trimming removed 1 base from V and 3 bases from J, with 3 bases in between. This clonotype occurred a few times. This may be a read error: a much more frequent sequence differs by one nucleotide. This is likely a read error, given that the CDR3 carries no conserved phenylalanine or tryptophan at its end.

The sequencing input was sorted CD4+, CD8+, or CD8+CD57+ T cells (not recorded which) from PBMCs. This sequence originates from a human donor in good health, serving as a control. This chain joins TRBV30 and TRBJ1-2; D is undetermined. CDR3 region: CAWSDDYGYTL. The CDR3 nucleotides are TGTGCCTGGAGTGATGACTATGGCTACACCCTC.